A single T cell receptor (beta chain) is shown here with its context. From blood CD8+ and CD4+ T cells, the TCR beta chain was sequenced. The diagnostic criteria were recently defined, and patients with Susac syndrome met them for definite or probable disease. Negative isolation was used for CD8+ and CD4+ T cells, and FACS enrichment was applied to TEMRA cells. Trimming left V 6 bases short and J 5 bases short, with 23 bases between. The length of the CDR3 is 17 residues. Germline CDR1 SNHLY, CDR2 FYNNEI. The source of the sample is a study of CD8 T cells in Susac syndrome. Roughly 0.45 to 1 ug RNA was reverse transcribed with random hexamers. TCR beta CDR3 was amplified by immunoSEQ multiplex PCR. This amplification extended across 54 Vbeta and 13 Jbeta segments. MiXCR, run by TCRdb on the immunoSEQ multiplex PCR reads, gives a single entry per CDR3 protein. The table shows under 80,000 distinct CDR3 sequences, with approximately 94% occurring only once.

The sequence was collected from a human donor with Susac syndrome. The V gene is TRBV2, the J gene TRBJ2-4; the D is unclear. The sequenced sample was CD4+ T cells from PBMCs. CDR3 DNA sequence: TGTGCCAGCAGCACTGGAAAGCTTATAGAGTTAGAAAACATTCAGTACTTC. Encoded protein: CASSTGKLIELENIQYF.